One sample yielded the 10 T cell receptor beta chains listed below, sequenced in a study of shared clonotypes between healthy human individuals. Here immunoSEQ multiplex PCR was the method, and the copy in TCRdb shows in-frame clones only, minus some. The repertoire holds some 1,100,000 clones, with approximately 80% as singletons. Material: memory CD4+ T cells from PBMCs. Noted subset: CD45RA-negative fraction. These receptors were collected from a young man in good health. Some clones in this sample may be carry-over from other donors' samples.

The chain links TRBV9 to TRBJ2-3; 8 bases align to TRBD1. The V gene's germline CDR1 is SGDLS and CDR2 YYNGEE. This CDR3 is built from 16 residues. Trimming removed 0 bases from V and 3 bases from J; junction bases left unmatched: 6. As DNA, the CDR3 is TGTGCCAGCAGCGTAGAAGCAGGGGGCGTAACAGATACGCAGTATTTT. This translates into CASSVEAGGVTDTQYF.

The chain combines TRBV5-1 with TRBJ2-1; D tentatively fits TRBD1 or TRBD2 (5 bases each). Germline CDR1 and CDR2: SGHRS and YFSETQ. The CDR3 loop spans 14 amino acids. Trimming removed 7 bases from V and 9 bases from J, with 20 bases in between. The CDR3, as DNA: TGCGCCAGCCGCACTCTACCGGGGCAGGGTGAGCAGTTCTTC. Translation: CASRTLPGQGEQFF.

This clone turned up a few times. The rearrangement uses TRBV6-1 and TRBJ2-7, with D possibly matching TRBD1 (5 bases). CDR3 length: 12 residues. The V end lost 9 bases, the J end lost 2 bases, and 11 bases lay between the germline ends. The V gene's germline CDR1 is MNHNS and CDR2 SASEGT. The CDR3 region is CARRGHPYEQYF. CDR3 sequence (DNA): TGTGCCAGACGCGGACACCCCTACGAGCAGTACTTC.

With respect to this clone: Other DNA variants within this sample encode the same CDR3. The gene calls are TRBV28 and TRBJ1-5; a possible D gene is TRBD1 (6 bases). V was cut by 3 bases and J by 5 bases, with 11 bases left in between. From germline, CDR1 is MDHEN and CDR2 SYDVKM. The CDR3 is 14 residues long. As DNA, the CDR3 is TGTGCCAGCAGTTTTTCCAGGGGAGATCAGCCCCAGCATTTT. Encoded protein: CASSFSRGDQPQHF.

This clone showed up just once. This chain uses TRBV5-6 with TRBJ2-7, with D unresolved. V lost 2 bases and J lost 3, with 9 bases in between. Looked up from germline, CDR1 is SGHDT and CDR2 is YYEEEE. The CDR3 loop spans 13 amino acids. CDR3 coding DNA: TGTGCCAGCAGCTTATGGCAGAACTACGAGCAGTACTTC. Translation gives CASSLWQNYEQYF.

The chain couples TRBV10-3 to TRBJ2-2; 9 bases line up with TRBD2. Germline CDR1 and CDR2: ENHRY and SYGVKD. The CDR3 spans 15 residues. Unmatched junction bases numbered 5, after V lost 3 bases and J lost 6 bases. The CDR3: CAISDSTSGSGELFF. The CDR3 bases are TGTGCCATCAGTGATAGCACTAGCGGGTCCGGGGAGCTGTTTTTT.

DNA of the CDR3: TGCGCCAGCAGCTTTTCTGGGATTGTCGGGGAGCTGTTTTTT. As protein: CASSFSGIVGELFF. J is TRBJ2-2 and V is TRBV5-1; no definite D call. Trimming stripped 2 bases from V and 7 bases from J, with 12 bases between. The CDR3 totals 14 residues. Germline V gene lookup returns CDR1 SGHRS and CDR2 YFSETQ.

Only a few counts were recorded for this clone. The CDR3: CASSPTSGDTGELFF. CDR3 DNA: TGTGCCAGCAGTCCAACTAGCGGCGACACCGGGGAGCTGTTTTTT. J is TRBJ2-2 and V is TRBV2; 8 nucleotides match TRBD2. Germline lookup yields CDR1 SNHLY and CDR2 FYNNEI. V was clipped by 5 bases and J by 3 bases; unmatched bases: 5. This CDR3 comprises 15 residues.

V and J are TRBV7-2 and TRBJ2-1; D remains ambiguous. The V gene's germline CDR1 is SGHTA and CDR2 FQGNSA. V was pared by 3 bases and J by 2 bases, with 8 bases between. CDR3 length: 14 amino acids. CDR3 DNA sequence: TGTGCCAGCAGCTTGCTGCCAGCCTACAATGAGCAGTTCTTC. It yields the protein CASSLLPAYNEQFF.

The V call is TRBV5-6, the J call TRBJ2-2, with 11 bases identical to TRBD2. Germline V gives CDR1 SGHDT, CDR2 YYEEEE. Trimming took 1 base from V and 3 from J; bases not matched to a gene: 5. The CDR3 covers 17 residues. CDR3 residues: CASSLYLAGGYTGELFF. The CDR3 region has the DNA TGTGCCAGCAGCTTGTATCTAGCGGGAGGCTACACCGGGGAGCTGTTTTTT. Supplemented by reference TRBV5-6 and TRBJ2-2, the full variable domain reads DAGVTQSPTHLIKTRGQQVTLRCSPKSGHDTVSWYQQALGQGPQFIFQYYEEEERQRGNFPDRFSGHQFPNYSSELNVNALLLGDSALYLCASSLYLAGGYTGELFFGEGSRLTVL.